This T cell receptor (beta chain) was identified during a study of OX40 agonist ivuxolimab in advanced cancers. Sequenced by immunoSEQ multiplex PCR; TCRdb stores in-frame clones only, minus some. The sample has roughly 60,000 clones, 84% seen once; the top ten hold approximately 4.3%. Looked up from germline, CDR1 is SGDLS and CDR2 is YYNGEE. V lost 0 bases, J lost 7 bases, and 14 bases lay in between. The CDR3 has 14 amino acids. This clonotype was sampled from an adult with an advanced solid tumor such as melanoma, head and neck, liver or kidney cancer. Sequences were derived from CD4+ or CD8+ T cells sorted from blood, sampled in a trial of the OX40 agonist ivuxolimab. The genes are TRBV9 and TRBJ2-7, with D possibly called TRBD1 or TRBD2 (5 bases each). The CDR3 region is CASSVGDEAREQYF. The DNA for the CDR3 is TGTGCCAGCAGCGTAGGGGACGAGGCTAGGGAGCAGTACTTC.